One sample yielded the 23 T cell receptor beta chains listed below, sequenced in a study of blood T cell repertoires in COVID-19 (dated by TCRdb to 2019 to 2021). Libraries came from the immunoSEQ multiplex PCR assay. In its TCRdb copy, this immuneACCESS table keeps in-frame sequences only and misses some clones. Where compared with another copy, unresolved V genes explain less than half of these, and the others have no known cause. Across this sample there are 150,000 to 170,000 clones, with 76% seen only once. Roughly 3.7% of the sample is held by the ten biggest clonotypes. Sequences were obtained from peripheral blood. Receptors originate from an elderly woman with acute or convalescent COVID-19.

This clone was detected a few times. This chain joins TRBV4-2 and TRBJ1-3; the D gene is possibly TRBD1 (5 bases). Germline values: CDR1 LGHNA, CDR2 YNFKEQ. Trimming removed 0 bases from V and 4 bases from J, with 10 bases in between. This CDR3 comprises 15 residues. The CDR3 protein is CASSQDRGSGNTIYF. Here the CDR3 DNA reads TGTGCCAGCAGCCAAGATAGGGGCTCCGGAAACACCATATATTTT.

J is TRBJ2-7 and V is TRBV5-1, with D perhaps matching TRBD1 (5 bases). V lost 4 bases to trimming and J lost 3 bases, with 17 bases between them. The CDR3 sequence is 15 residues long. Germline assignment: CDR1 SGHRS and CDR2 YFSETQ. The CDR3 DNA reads TGCGCCAGCAGCGACATTACGGCACAGGTCTACGAGCAGTACTTC. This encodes CASSDITAQVYEQYF.

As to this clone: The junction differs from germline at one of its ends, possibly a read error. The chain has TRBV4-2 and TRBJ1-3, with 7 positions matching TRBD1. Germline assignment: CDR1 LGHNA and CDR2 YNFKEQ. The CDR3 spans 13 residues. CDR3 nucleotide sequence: TGTGCCAGCAGCCAAGATCAGTTGGGGACAGAATCCTTT. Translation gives CASSQDQLGTESF.

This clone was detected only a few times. The CDR3 loop is CASSYSRRPEAFF. The CDR3, as DNA: TGTGCCAGCAGCTACAGCCGACGTCCAGAAGCTTTCTTT. V gene TRBV7-2 combines with J gene TRBJ1-1; no reliable D call. Trimming stripped 4 bases from V and 8 bases from J, with 14 bases between. The CDR3 consists of 13 residues. The germline gives CDR1 SGHTA, CDR2 FQGNSA.

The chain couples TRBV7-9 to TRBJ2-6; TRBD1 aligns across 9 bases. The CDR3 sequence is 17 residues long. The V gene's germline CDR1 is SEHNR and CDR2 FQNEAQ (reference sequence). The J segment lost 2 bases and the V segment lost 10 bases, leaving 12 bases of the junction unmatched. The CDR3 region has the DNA TGTGCCACCGAGCCCGGGACAGGGATAGCTGGGGCCAACGTCCTGACTTTC. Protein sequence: CATEPGTGIAGANVLTF.

In nucleotides, the CDR3 is TGTGCCAGCAGCCTCACAGGGAGCTATGGCTACACCTTC. The encoded protein is CASSLTGSYGYTF. J is TRBJ1-2 and V is TRBV14; maybe TRBD1 (6 bases). V shed 4 bases and J shed 4 bases, with 10 bases lying between them. Per germline, CDR1 SGHDN and CDR2 FVKESK. The length of the CDR3 is 13 residues.

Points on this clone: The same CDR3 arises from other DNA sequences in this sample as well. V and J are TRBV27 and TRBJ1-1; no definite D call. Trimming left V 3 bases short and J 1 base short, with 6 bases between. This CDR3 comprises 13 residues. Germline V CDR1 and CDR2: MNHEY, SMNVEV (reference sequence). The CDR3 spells CASSLGQNTEAFF. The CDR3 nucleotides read TGTGCCAGCAGTTTGGGCCAGAACACTGAAGCTTTCTTT.

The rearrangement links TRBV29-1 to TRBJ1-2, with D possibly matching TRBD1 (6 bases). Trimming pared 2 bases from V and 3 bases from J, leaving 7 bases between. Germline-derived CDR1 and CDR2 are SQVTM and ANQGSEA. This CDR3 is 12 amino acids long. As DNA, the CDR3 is TGCAGCGTTGAACCAGGGGACTATGGCTACACCTTC. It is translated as CSVEPGDYGYTF.

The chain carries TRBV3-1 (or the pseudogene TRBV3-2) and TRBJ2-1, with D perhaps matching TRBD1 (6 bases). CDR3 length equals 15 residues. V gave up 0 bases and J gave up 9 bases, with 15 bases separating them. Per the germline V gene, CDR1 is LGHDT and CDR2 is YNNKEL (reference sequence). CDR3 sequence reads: CASSQEGHGSSEQFF. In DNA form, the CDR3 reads TGTGCCAGCAGCCAAGAGGGACATGGGTCTTCTGAGCAGTTCTTC.

CDR3 in DNA: TGTGCCAGCAGCGAACAGGGGAACACTGAAGCTTTCTTT. Translated, it gives CASSEQGNTEAFF. The V call is TRBV7-9, the J call TRBJ1-1, with D possibly being TRBD1 (6 bases). Trimming took off 5 bases at V and 1 base at J, with 8 bases between the two ends. Germline CDR1 reads SEHNR; CDR2 reads FQNEAQ (reference sequence). CDR3 length: 13 amino acids.

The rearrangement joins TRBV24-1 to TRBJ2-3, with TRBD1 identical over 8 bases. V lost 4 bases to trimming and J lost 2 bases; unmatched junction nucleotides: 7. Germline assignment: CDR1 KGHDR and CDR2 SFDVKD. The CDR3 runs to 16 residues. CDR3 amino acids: CATSDTGQANTDTQYF. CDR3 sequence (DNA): TGTGCCACCAGTGACACGGGACAGGCAAACACAGATACGCAGTATTTT.

The CDR3, as DNA: TGTGCCAGCAGTCCCCAACTCGGAAACATTCAGTACTTC. Its translation is CASSPQLGNIQYF. This sequence joins TRBV2 and TRBJ2-4; D ambiguous. V lost 5 bases and J lost 6, with 11 bases in between. CDR3 length: 13 amino acids. Germline V gives CDR1 SNHLY, CDR2 FYNNEI. The whole variable domain, remainder taken from reference TRBV2 and TRBJ2-4, is EPEVTQTPSHQVTQMGQEVILRCVPISNHLYFYWYRQILGQKVEFLVSFYNNEISEKSEIFDDQFSVERPDGSNFTLKIRSTKLEDSAMYFCASSPQLGNIQYFGAGTRLSVL.

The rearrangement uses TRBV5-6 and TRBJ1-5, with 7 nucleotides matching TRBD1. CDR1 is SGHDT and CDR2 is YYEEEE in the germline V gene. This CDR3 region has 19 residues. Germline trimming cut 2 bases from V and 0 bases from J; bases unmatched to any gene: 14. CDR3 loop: CASSFFQGQGVYSNQPQHF. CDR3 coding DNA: TGTGCCAGCAGCTTTTTTCAGGGTCAGGGGGTGTATAGCAATCAGCCCCAGCATTTT.

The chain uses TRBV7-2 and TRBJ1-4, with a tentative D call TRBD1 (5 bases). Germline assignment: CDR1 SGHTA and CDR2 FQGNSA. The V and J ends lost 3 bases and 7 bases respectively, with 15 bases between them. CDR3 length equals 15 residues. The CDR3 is CASSFPGIGAEKLFF. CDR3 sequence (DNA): TGTGCCAGCAGCTTCCCAGGGATTGGAGCTGAAAAACTGTTTTTT.

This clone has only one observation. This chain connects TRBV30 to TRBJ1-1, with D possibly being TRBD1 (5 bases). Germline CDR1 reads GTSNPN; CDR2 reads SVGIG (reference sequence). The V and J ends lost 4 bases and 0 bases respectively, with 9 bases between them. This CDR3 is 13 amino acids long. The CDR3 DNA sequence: TGTGCCTGGACAAGGGGAATGAACACTGAAGCTTTCTTT. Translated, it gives CAWTRGMNTEAFF.

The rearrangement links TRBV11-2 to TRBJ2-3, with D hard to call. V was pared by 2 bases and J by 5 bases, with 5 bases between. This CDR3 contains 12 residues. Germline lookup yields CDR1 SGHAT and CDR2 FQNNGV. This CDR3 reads CASSLSQDTQYF. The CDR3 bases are TGTGCCAGCAGCTTATCCCAAGATACGCAGTATTTT.

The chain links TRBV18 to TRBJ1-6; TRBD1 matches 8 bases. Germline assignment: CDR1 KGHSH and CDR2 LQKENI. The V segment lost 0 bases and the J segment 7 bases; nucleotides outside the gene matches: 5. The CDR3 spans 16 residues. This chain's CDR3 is CASSPPETGDNSPLHF. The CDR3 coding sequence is TGTGCCAGCTCACCACCGGAGACAGGGGACAATTCACCCCTCCACTTT.

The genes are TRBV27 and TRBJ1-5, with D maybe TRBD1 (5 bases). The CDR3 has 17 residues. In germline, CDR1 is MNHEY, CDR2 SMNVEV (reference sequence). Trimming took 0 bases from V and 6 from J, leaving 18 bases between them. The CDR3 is CASSLSRPQGWGQPQHF. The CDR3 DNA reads TGTGCCAGCAGTTTATCACGCCCCCAGGGTTGGGGTCAGCCCCAGCATTTT.

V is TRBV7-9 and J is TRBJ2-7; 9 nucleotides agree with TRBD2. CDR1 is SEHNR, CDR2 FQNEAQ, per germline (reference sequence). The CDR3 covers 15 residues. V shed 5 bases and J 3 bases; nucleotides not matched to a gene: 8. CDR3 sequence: CASSRTSDAYYEQYF. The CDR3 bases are TGTGCCAGCAGCCGGACTAGCGACGCATACTACGAGCAGTACTTC. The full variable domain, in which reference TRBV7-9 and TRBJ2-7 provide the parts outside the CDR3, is DTGVSQNPRHKITKRGQNVTFRCDPISEHNRLYWYRQTLGQGPEFLTYFQNEAQLEKSRLLSDRFSAERPKGSFSTLEIQRTEQGDSAMYLCASSRTSDAYYEQYFGPGTRLTVT.

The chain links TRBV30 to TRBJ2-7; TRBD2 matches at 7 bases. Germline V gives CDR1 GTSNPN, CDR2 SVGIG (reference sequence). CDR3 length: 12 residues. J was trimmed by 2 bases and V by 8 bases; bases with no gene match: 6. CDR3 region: CATERGPYEQYF. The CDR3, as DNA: TGTGCCACGGAGCGGGGTCCCTACGAGCAGTACTTC.

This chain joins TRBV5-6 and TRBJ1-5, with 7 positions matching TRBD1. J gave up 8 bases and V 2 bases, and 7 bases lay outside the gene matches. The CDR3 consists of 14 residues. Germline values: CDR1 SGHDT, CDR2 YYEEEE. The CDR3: CASSFTGQVEPQHF. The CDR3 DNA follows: TGTGCCAGCAGCTTTACCGGACAGGTGGAGCCCCAGCATTTT.

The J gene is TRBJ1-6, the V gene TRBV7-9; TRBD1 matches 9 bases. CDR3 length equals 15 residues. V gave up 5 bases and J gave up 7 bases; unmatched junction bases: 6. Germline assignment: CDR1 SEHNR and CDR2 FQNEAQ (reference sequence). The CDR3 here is CASSGPGTGNSPLHF. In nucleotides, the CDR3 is TGTGCCAGCAGCGGACCCGGGACAGGGAATTCACCCCTCCACTTT.

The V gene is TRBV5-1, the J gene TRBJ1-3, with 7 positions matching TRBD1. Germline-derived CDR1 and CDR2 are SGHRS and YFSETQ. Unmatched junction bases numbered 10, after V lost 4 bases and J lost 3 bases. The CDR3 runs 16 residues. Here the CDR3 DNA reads TGCGCCAGCAGCGCGCGCTCAGGGGGGAGTGGAAACACCATATATTTT. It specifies CASSARSGGSGNTIYF.